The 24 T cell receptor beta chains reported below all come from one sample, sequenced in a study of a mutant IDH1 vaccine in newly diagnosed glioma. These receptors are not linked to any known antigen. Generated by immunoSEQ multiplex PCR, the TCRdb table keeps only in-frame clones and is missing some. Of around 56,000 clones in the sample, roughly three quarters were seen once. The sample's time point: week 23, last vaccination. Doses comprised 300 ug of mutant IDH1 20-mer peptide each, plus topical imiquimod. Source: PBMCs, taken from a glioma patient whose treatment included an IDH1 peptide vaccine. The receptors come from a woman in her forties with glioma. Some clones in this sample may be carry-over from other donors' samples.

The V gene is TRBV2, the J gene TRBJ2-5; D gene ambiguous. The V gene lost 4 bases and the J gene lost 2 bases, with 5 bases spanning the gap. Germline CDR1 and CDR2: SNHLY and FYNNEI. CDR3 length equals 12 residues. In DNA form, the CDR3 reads TGTGCCAGCAGTGTAATGCAAGAGACCCAGTACTTC. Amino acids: CASSVMQETQYF. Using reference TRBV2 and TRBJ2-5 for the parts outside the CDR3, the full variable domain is EPEVTQTPSHQVTQMGQEVILRCVPISNHLYFYWYRQILGQKVEFLVSFYNNEISEKSEIFDDQFSVERPDGSNFTLKIRSTKLEDSAMYFCASSVMQETQYFGPGTRLLVL.

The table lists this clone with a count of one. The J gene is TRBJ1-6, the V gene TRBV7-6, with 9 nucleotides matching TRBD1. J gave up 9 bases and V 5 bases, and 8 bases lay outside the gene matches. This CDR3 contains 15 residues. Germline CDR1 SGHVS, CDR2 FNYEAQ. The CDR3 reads CASSPRQGVSSPLHF. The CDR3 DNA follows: TGTGCCAGCAGCCCAAGACAGGGGGTTAGTTCACCCCTCCACTTT.

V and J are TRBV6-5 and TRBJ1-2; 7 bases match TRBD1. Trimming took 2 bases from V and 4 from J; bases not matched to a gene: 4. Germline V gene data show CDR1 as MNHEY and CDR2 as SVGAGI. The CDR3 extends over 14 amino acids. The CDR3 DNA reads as TGTGCCAGCAGTTACCGACAGGGTTCCTATGGCTACACCTTC. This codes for CASSYRQGSYGYTF.

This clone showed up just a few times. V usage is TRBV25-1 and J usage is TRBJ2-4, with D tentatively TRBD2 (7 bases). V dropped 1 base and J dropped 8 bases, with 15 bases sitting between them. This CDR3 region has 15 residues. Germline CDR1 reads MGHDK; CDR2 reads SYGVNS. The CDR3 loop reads CASSEFRGATDIQYF. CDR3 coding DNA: TGTGCCAGCAGTGAATTTCGGGGGGCCACGGACATTCAGTACTTC.

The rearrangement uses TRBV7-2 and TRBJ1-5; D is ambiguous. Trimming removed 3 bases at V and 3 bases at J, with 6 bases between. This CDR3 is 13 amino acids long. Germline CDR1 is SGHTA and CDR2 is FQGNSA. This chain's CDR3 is CASSFGFNQPQHF. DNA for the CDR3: TGTGCCAGCAGCTTCGGATTCAATCAGCCCCAGCATTTT.

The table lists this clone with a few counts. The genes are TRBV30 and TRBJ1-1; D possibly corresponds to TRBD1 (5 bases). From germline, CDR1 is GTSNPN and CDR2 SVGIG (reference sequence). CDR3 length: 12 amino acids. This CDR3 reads CALGVKNTEAFF. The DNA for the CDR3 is TGTGCTTTAGGGGTGAAGAACACTGAAGCTTTCTTT.

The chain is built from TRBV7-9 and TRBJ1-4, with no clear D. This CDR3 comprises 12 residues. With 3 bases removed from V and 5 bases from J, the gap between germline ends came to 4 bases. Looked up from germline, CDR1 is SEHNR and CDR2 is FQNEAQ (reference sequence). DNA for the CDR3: TGTGCCAGCAGCTTCCCGAATGAAAAACTGTTTTTT. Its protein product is CASSFPNEKLFF.

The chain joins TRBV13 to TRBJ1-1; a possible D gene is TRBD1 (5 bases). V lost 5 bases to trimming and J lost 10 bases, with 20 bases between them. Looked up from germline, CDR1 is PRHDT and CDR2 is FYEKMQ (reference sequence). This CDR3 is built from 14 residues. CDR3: CASSPRTAPGVAFF. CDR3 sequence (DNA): TGTGCCAGCAGCCCCAGGACCGCTCCGGGGGTAGCTTTCTTT.

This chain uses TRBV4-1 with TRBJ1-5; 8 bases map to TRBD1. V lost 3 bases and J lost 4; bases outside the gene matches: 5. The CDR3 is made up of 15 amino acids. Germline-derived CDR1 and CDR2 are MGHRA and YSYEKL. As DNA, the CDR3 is TGCGCCAGCAGCCACCAAGACAGGGGAAATCAGCCCCAGCATTTT. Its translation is CASSHQDRGNQPQHF.

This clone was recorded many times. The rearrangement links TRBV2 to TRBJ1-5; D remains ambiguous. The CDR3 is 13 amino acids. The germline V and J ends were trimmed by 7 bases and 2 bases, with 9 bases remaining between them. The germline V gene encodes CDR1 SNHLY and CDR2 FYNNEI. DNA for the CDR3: TGTGCCAGCAAGAGTGTGGGCAATCAGCCCCAGCATTTT. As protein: CASKSVGNQPQHF.

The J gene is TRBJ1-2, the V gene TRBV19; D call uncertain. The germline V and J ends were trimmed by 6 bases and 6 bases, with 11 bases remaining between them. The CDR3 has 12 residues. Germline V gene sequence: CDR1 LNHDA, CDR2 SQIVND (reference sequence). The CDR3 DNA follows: TGTGCCAGTAGGGGATTTGAAGATGGCTACACCTTC. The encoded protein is CASRGFEDGYTF.

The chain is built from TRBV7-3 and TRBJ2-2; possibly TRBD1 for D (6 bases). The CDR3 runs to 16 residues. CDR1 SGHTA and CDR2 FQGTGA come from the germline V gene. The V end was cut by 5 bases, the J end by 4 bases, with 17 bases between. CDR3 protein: CASSPSDRFITGELFF. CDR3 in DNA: TGTGCCAGCAGCCCATCCGACAGGTTCATCACCGGGGAGCTGTTTTTT.

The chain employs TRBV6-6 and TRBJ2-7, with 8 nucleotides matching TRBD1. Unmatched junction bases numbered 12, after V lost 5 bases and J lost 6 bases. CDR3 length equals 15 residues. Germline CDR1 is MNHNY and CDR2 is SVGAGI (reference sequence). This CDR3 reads CASSKGQGVRGEQYF. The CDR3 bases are TGTGCCAGCAGTAAAGGACAGGGTGTAAGAGGCGAGCAGTACTTC.

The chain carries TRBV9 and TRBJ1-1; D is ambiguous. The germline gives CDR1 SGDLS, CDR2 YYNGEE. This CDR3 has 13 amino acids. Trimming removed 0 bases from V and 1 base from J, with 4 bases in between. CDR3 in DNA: TGTGCCAGCAGCGTAGGCGCGAACACTGAAGCTTTCTTT. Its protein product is CASSVGANTEAFF.

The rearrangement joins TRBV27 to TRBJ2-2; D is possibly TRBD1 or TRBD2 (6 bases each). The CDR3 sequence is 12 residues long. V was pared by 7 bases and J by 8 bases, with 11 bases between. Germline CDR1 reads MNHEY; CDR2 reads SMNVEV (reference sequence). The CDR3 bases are TGTGCCAGCAAATGGAGGGGGGGGGAGCTGTTTTTT. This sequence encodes CASKWRGGELFF.

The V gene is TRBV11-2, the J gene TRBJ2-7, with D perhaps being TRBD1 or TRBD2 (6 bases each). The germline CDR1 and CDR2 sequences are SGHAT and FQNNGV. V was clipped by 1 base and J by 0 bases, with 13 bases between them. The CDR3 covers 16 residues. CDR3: CASSLGGRGLSYEQYF. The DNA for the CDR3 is TGTGCCAGCAGCTTAGGAGGCAGGGGACTCTCCTACGAGCAGTACTTC.

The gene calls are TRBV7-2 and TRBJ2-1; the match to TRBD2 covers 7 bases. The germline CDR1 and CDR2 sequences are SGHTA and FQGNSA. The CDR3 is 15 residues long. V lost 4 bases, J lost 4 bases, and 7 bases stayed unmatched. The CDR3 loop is CASSSSGGPYNEQFF. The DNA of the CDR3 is TGTGCCAGCAGCTCATCGGGGGGACCATACAATGAGCAGTTCTTC.

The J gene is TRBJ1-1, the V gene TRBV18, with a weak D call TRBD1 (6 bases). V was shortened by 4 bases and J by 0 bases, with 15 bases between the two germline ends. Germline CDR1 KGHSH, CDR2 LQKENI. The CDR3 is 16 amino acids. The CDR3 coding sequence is TGTGCCAGCTCACTTGGGAGGGGGAGGATGAACACTGAAGCTTTCTTT. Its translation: CASSLGRGRMNTEAFF. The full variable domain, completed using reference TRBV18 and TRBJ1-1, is NAGVMQNPRHLVRRRGQEARLRCSPMKGHSHVYWYRQLPEEGLKFMVYLQKENIIDESGMPKERFSAEFPKEGPSILRIQQVVRGDSAAYFCASSLGRGRMNTEAFFGQGTRLTVV.

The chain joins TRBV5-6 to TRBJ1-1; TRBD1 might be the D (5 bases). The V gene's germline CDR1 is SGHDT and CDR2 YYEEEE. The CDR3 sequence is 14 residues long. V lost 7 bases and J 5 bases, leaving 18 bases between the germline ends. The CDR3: CASSNIRVGTEAFF. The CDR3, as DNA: TGTGCCAGCTCAAACATCAGGGTTGGGACTGAAGCTTTCTTT.

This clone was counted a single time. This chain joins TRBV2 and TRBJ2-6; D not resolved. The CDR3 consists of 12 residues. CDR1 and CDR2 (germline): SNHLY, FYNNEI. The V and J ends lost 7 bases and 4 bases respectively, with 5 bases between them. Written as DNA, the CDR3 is TGTGCCAGCAACTCGGGGGCCAACGTCCTGACTTTC. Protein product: CASNSGANVLTF.

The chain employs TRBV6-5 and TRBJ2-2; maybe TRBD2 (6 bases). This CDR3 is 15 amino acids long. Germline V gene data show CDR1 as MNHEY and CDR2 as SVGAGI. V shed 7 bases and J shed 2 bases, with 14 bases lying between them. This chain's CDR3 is CASTLGGLNTGELFF. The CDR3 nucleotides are TGTGCCAGCACCCTGGGGGGACTTAACACCGGGGAGCTGTTTTTT.

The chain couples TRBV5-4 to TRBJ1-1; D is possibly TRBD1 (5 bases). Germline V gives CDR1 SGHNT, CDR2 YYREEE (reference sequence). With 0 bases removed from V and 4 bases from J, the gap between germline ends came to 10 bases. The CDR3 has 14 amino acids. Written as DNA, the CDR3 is TGTGCCAGCAGCTTGGCCGGGGGTACCACTGAAGCTTTCTTT. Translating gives CASSLAGGTTEAFF.

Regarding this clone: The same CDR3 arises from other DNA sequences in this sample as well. CDR3 DNA sequence: TGTGCCAGCAGTGCGAAGGGTCTGGGGACCTACGAGCAGTACTTC. It yields the protein CASSAKGLGTYEQYF. The chain recombines TRBV27 with TRBJ2-7; D gene unclear. The CDR3 spans 15 residues. From germline, CDR1 is MNHEY and CDR2 SMNVEV (reference sequence). Trimming stripped 5 bases from V and 2 bases from J, with 16 bases between.

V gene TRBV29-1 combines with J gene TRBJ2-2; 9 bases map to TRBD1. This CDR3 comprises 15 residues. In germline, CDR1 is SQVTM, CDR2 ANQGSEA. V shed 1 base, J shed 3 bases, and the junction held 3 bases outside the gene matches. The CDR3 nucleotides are TGCAGCGTTGAAGCTGGACAGGGGTACACCGGGGAGCTGTTTTTT. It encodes CSVEAGQGYTGELFF.